These 30 T cell receptor beta chains originate from one sample sequenced in a study of T cell repertoires in cytomegalovirus infection. MiXCR was run by TCRdb on the reads, yielding one entry per CDR3 protein. This repertoire shows 550,000 to 700,000 distinct CDR3 sequences, 35% to 50% found once; its top ten account for more than 40%. Their cognate antigens are unknown. The sequencing used cultured PBMCs, collected from culture after CMV antigen stimulation. These receptors were collected from a human donor in good health (CMV status not recorded). Some clones in this sample may be carry-over from other donors' samples.

V and J are TRBV6-2 or TRBV6-3 and TRBJ2-1; 10 bases are shared with TRBD1. CDR3 size: 15 residues. Germline loops: CDR1 MNHEY, CDR2 SVGEGT. V was pared by 6 bases and J by 10 bases, with 12 bases of the junction left unmatched. The DNA for the CDR3 is TGTGCCAGCAGAAAGACAGGGGGCGAGTTCATCGAGCAGTTCTTC. This gives the protein CASRKTGGEFIEQFF.

V gene TRBV27 combines with J gene TRBJ1-1, with D possibly matching TRBD1 (5 bases). Germline V gene sequence: CDR1 MNHEY, CDR2 SMNVEV (reference sequence). Trimming took 7 bases from V and 2 from J, leaving 14 bases between them. The CDR3 has 14 amino acids. The CDR3: CASKRAGLNTEAFF. The CDR3 DNA is TGTGCCAGCAAGCGGGCAGGGCTCAACACTGAAGCTTTCTTT.

This clonotype showed up many times. The chain is built from TRBV7-6 and TRBJ1-1, with 10 bases matching TRBD1. V shed 5 bases, J shed 5 bases, and the junction held 5 bases outside the gene matches. Germline loops: CDR1 SGHVS, CDR2 FNYEAQ. This CDR3 has 14 residues. CDR3 coding DNA: TGTGCCAGCAGCGCGGACAGGGGGTGGACTGAAGCTTTCTTT. It yields the protein CASSADRGWTEAFF.

This clonotype was counted only a few times. This sequence joins TRBV7-8 and TRBJ1-2, with 8 bases lining up with TRBD1. Germline V gene data show CDR1 as SGHVS and CDR2 as FQNEAQ. CDR3 size: 14 residues. J lost 4 bases, V lost 5 bases, and 6 bases had no gene match. The CDR3 bases are TGTGCCAGCAGCGCGACAGGGGTGTTCTATGGCTACACCTTC. This gives the protein CASSATGVFYGYTF.

The V and J genes are TRBV2 and TRBJ2-2, with 7 bases fitting TRBD1. Germline values: CDR1 SNHLY, CDR2 FYNNEI. V was clipped by 10 bases and J by 4 bases; unmatched bases: 12. The CDR3 loop spans 15 amino acids. DNA of the CDR3: TGTGCCACCCGGGACAGCCACCCGAGCACCGGGGAGCTGTTTTTT. Translating gives CATRDSHPSTGELFF. Together with reference TRBV2 and TRBJ2-2, the CDR3 gives the full variable domain: EPEVTQTPSHQVTQMGQEVILRCVPISNHLYFYWYRQILGQKVEFLVSFYNNEISEKSEIFDDQFSVERPDGSNFTLKIRSTKLEDSAMYFCATRDSHPSTGELFFGEGSRLTVL.

The chain links TRBV7-9 to TRBJ1-2; D may be TRBD1 (5 bases). Germline values: CDR1 SEHNR, CDR2 FQNEAQ (reference sequence). The CDR3 is made up of 16 amino acids. Deletions cut 5 bases from V and 2 bases from J, with 18 bases between. The CDR3 protein is CASSQAGLRTNYGYTF. The CDR3 nucleotides read TGTGCCAGCAGCCAAGCAGGGTTACGGACCAACTATGGCTACACCTTC.

The chain recombines TRBV6-6 with TRBJ2-3; TRBD2 agrees at 12 bases. The CDR3 sequence is 20 residues long. The V gene end was trimmed by 2 bases and the J gene end by 2 bases; junction bases not matched to a gene: 14. CDR1 and CDR2 from the germline V gene are MNHNY and SVGAGI (reference sequence). The CDR3 nucleotides are TGTGCCAGCAGTTACAAGGTCCTAGCGGGAGGGCCAAGGGTCACAGATACGCAGTATTTT. This translates into CASSYKVLAGGPRVTDTQYF.

The chain uses TRBV18 and TRBJ1-6; the D gene is possibly TRBD1 (6 bases). Germline V gives CDR1 KGHSH, CDR2 LQKENI. V was shortened by 3 bases and J by 8 bases, with 14 bases between the two germline ends. The length of the CDR3 is 15 residues. The CDR3 loop is CASSPSSRGDSPLHF. CDR3 DNA: TGTGCCAGCTCACCCTCGTCCAGGGGTGATTCACCCCTCCACTTT.

The gene calls are TRBV27 and TRBJ2-5; 11 positions agree with TRBD2. V dropped 5 bases and J dropped 6; count of bases not matched to a gene: 11. Germline V gives CDR1 MNHEY, CDR2 SMNVEV (reference sequence). This CDR3 is built from 16 residues. CDR3 in DNA: TGTGCCAGCAGTAACGTGATAGCGGGGGGGAGGCAGACCCAGTACTTC. Translation gives CASSNVIAGGRQTQYF.

This clonotype has only a few counts. The chain recombines TRBV6-1 with TRBJ2-1; 7 bases align to TRBD1. The CDR3 has 15 amino acids. Germline CDR1 and CDR2: MNHNS and SASEGT. V lost 5 bases, J lost 0 bases, and 4 bases stayed unmatched. The CDR3 sequence: CASSPQGRSYNEQFF. The CDR3, as DNA: TGTGCCAGCAGTCCACAGGGGCGCTCCTACAATGAGCAGTTCTTC.

This clonotype was seen at least ten times. The chain carries TRBV7-2 and TRBJ2-3, with D unresolved. Between the trimmed V and J ends, which lost 5 bases and 2 bases, there was a span of 5 bases. The germline V gene encodes CDR1 SGHTA and CDR2 FQGNSA. CDR3 length equals 12 residues. The CDR3 nucleotides read TGTGCCAGCAGCCCCCACACAGATACGCAGTATTTT. Translating it yields CASSPHTDTQYF. Complete variable domain (other parts from reference TRBV7-2 and TRBJ2-3): GAGVSQSPSNKVTEKGKDVELRCDPISGHTALYWYRQSLGQGLEFLIYFQGNSAPDKSGLPSDRFSAERTGGSVSTLTIQRTQQEDSAVYLCASSPHTDTQYFGPGTRLTVL.

The chain is built from TRBV10-3 and TRBJ2-3, with D unresolved. CDR1 is ENHRY, CDR2 SYGVKD, per germline. The CDR3 loop spans 11 amino acids. V shed 5 bases and J shed 5 bases, with 5 bases lying between them. CDR3 loop: CAISPQDTQYF. The CDR3 DNA is TGTGCCATCAGTCCCCAAGATACGCAGTATTTT.

This clonotype was detected only once. The chain employs TRBV4-3 and TRBJ2-3, with 8 bases fitting TRBD2. In germline, CDR1 is LGHNA, CDR2 YSLEER. The CDR3 covers 18 residues. J gave up 0 bases and V 0 bases, and 8 bases lay outside the gene matches. CDR3: CASSQEPPLAASTDTQYF. CDR3 sequence (DNA): TGCGCCAGCAGCCAAGAACCCCCACTAGCGGCTAGCACAGATACGCAGTATTTT.

The chain couples TRBV7-7 to TRBJ2-1; D is undetermined. V dropped 1 base and J dropped 7 bases, with 14 bases sitting between them. The length of the CDR3 is 15 residues. Germline values: CDR1 SSHAT, CDR2 FNYEAQ (reference sequence). This CDR3 reads CASSLDFTLGNEQFF. CDR3 DNA sequence: TGTGCCAGCAGCTTAGACTTTACCCTGGGGAATGAGCAGTTCTTC.

The chain has TRBV7-2 and TRBJ2-5; D may be TRBD2 (5 bases). V shed 3 bases and J shed 2 bases, with 13 bases lying between them. Germline V gene data show CDR1 as SGHTA and CDR2 as FQGNSA. CDR3 length: 15 amino acids. The CDR3 DNA reads TGTGCCAGCAGCTTTAGCGCTACCCATCAAGAGACCCAGTACTTC. Protein product: CASSFSATHQETQYF. Full variable domain (rest looked up from reference TRBV7-2 and TRBJ2-5): GAGVSQSPSNKVTEKGKDVELRCDPISGHTALYWYRQSLGQGLEFLIYFQGNSAPDKSGLPSDRFSAERTGGSVSTLTIQRTQQEDSAVYLCASSFSATHQETQYFGPGTRLLVL.

The J gene is TRBJ2-2, the V gene TRBV28; D is perhaps TRBD1 (5 bases). CDR1 and CDR2 (germline): MDHEN, SYDVKM. The CDR3 spans 16 residues. V shed 3 bases and J shed 4 bases, with 15 bases lying between them. For the CDR3, the DNA is TGTGCCAGCAGTTTTCGACGGACACCAACCACCGGGGAGCTGTTTTTT. It specifies CASSFRRTPTTGELFF.

The chain recombines TRBV5-1 with TRBJ2-3; TRBD1 aligns across 12 bases. Germline V lookup: CDR1 SGHRS, CDR2 YFSETQ. The V gene end was trimmed by 4 bases and the J gene end by 7 bases; junction bases not matched to a gene: 10. The CDR3 is 16 residues long. The CDR3 nucleotides are TGCGCCAGCAGCCCCGGGACAGGGGGCGCCCTTCATACGCAGTATTTT. Amino acids: CASSPGTGGALHTQYF.

This clonotype occurred many times. V gene TRBV7-2 combines with J gene TRBJ2-1, with 8 bases fitting TRBD2. Germline-derived CDR1 and CDR2 are SGHTA and FQGNSA. Losses at the gene ends were 5 bases for V and 2 bases for J; bases not matched to a gene: 5. The CDR3 runs to 15 residues. The CDR3 sequence: CASSQGLGAYNEQFF. The DNA for the CDR3 is TGTGCCAGCAGCCAGGGACTAGGGGCCTACAATGAGCAGTTCTTC.

The CDR3 is CASSLLPGNYGYTF. The CDR3 bases are TGTGCCAGCAGCTTACTCCCCGGGAACTATGGCTACACCTTC. V gene TRBV7-9 combines with J gene TRBJ1-2; D is unresolved. Trimming took off 2 bases at V and 2 bases at J, with 9 bases between the two ends. The CDR3 loop spans 14 amino acids. The germline gives CDR1 SEHNR, CDR2 FQNEAQ (reference sequence). The full variable domain, completed using reference TRBV7-9 and TRBJ1-2, is DTGVSQNPRHKITKRGQNVTFRCDPISEHNRLYWYRQTLGQGPEFLTYFQNEAQLEKSRLLSDRFSAERPKGSFSTLEIQRTEQGDSAMYLCASSLLPGNYGYTFGSGTRLTVV.

The genes are TRBV29-1 and TRBJ2-7, with a possible D match to TRBD2 (5 bases). V lost 7 bases and J 5 bases, leaving 15 bases between the germline ends. CDR1 is SQVTM, CDR2 ANQGSEA, per germline. The CDR3 has 12 residues. CDR3 protein: CSAFAAGDEQYF. The CDR3 DNA follows: TGCAGCGCCTTCGCAGCCGGGGACGAGCAGTACTTC.

The chain joins TRBV7-2 to TRBJ2-3; D might be TRBD1 or TRBD2, each matching 6 bases. The V end lost 0 bases, the J end lost 3 bases, and 13 bases lay between the germline ends. This CDR3 is built from 16 residues. In germline, CDR1 is SGHTA, CDR2 FQGNSA. CDR3 in DNA: TGTGCCAGCAGCTTAGCTTGGGGGGCGCTGACAGATACGCAGTATTTT. This sequence encodes CASSLAWGALTDTQYF. Supplemented by reference TRBV7-2 and TRBJ2-3, the full variable domain reads GAGVSQSPSNKVTEKGKDVELRCDPISGHTALYWYRQSLGQGLEFLIYFQGNSAPDKSGLPSDRFSAERTGGSVSTLTIQRTQQEDSAVYLCASSLAWGALTDTQYFGPGTRLTVL.

This clonotype was found once. The J gene is TRBJ1-6, the V gene TRBV6-5, with 10 bases aligning to TRBD1. The CDR3 sequence is 14 residues long. V dropped 5 bases and J dropped 9; count of bases not matched to a gene: 4. The V gene's germline CDR1 is MNHEY and CDR2 SVGAGI. The CDR3 is CASSGQGESSPLHF. The CDR3 region has the DNA TGTGCCAGCAGTGGACAGGGGGAGAGTTCACCCCTCCACTTT.

The rearrangement uses TRBV7-9 and TRBJ2-5, with 7 nucleotides matching TRBD1. The germline V gene has CDR1 SEHNR and CDR2 FQNEAQ (reference sequence). This CDR3 is 14 amino acids long. With V trimmed by 7 bases and J by 5 bases, 10 bases remained unmatched. The CDR3 sequence: CASIGTRGKETQYF. The CDR3 region has the DNA TGTGCCAGCATTGGGACCAGGGGGAAGGAGACCCAGTACTTC.

The rearrangement links TRBV12-3 or TRBV12-4 to TRBJ2-1; 7 bases are a match to TRBD2. The CDR3 sequence is 14 residues long. V shed 5 bases and J 10 bases; nucleotides not matched to a gene: 11. In DNA form, the CDR3 reads TGTGCCAGCAGTAACCGTGGCGGGGGTGGCGAGCAGTTCTTC. Its protein is CASSNRGGGGEQFF.

This clonotype was found many times. The gene calls are TRBV7-2 and TRBJ1-5; 7 bases map to TRBD1. V lost 0 bases and J lost 5; bases outside the gene matches: 7. The CDR3 consists of 16 residues. Germline V gene lookup returns CDR1 SGHTA and CDR2 FQGNSA. DNA of the CDR3: TGTGCCAGCAGCTTAGCGACAGGGAGTGGGGATCAGCCCCAGCATTTT. Residues: CASSLATGSGDQPQHF.

This clonotype has a count of ten or more. The chain links TRBV12-3 or TRBV12-4 to TRBJ2-2; 9 bases agree with TRBD2. CDR3 length equals 18 residues. Trimming removed 5 bases from V and 3 bases from J; junction bases left unmatched: 13. DNA of the CDR3: TGTGCCAGCAGTCCAACACCAGGGACTAGCTCGGACACCGGGGAGCTGTTTTTT. It specifies CASSPTPGTSSDTGELFF.

This rearrangement joins TRBV28 to TRBJ2-7; D is uncertain. The V gene lost 3 bases and the J gene lost 0 bases, with 9 bases spanning the gap. The CDR3 loop spans 14 amino acids. The germline CDR1 and CDR2 sequences are MDHEN and SYDVKM. The CDR3 region is CASSFSIYSYEQYF. CDR3 sequence (DNA): TGTGCCAGCAGTTTCAGCATTTACTCCTACGAGCAGTACTTC. The full variable domain, in which reference TRBV28 and TRBJ2-7 provide the parts outside the CDR3, is DVKVTQSSRYLVKRTGEKVFLECVQDMDHENMFWYRQDPGLGLRLIYFSYDVKMKEKGDIPEGYSVSREKKERFSLILESASTNQTSMYLCASSFSIYSYEQYFGPGTRLTVT.

J is TRBJ2-4 and V is TRBV7-2; no clear D. Trimming stripped 5 bases from V and 6 bases from J, with 11 bases between. The germline V gene has CDR1 SGHTA and CDR2 FQGNSA. This CDR3 has 13 residues. The CDR3 loop is CASSPPGGNIQYF. DNA for the CDR3: TGTGCCAGCAGCCCTCCAGGCGGAAACATTCAGTACTTC.

CDR3 protein: CASGPGSTPEKLFF. DNA for the CDR3: TGTGCTAGTGGACCGGGCTCAACGCCTGAAAAACTGTTTTTT. This chain joins TRBV12-5 and TRBJ1-4, with D uncertain. Trimming took off 6 bases at V and 7 bases at J, with 15 bases between the two ends. CDR3 length: 14 amino acids. The germline V gene encodes CDR1 LGHNT and CDR2 FRNRAP.

This clonotype was picked up a small number of times. The V and J genes are TRBV7-1 and TRBJ1-3, with TRBD1 as a possible D gene (5 bases). TRBV7-1 qualifies as an ORF whose function is uncertain. V shed 4 bases and J shed 4 bases, with 14 bases lying between them. This CDR3 region has 15 residues. CDR3 sequence: CASSWGLTPGNTIYF. As DNA, the CDR3 is TGTGCCAGCAGCTGGGGGTTGACCCCCGGAAACACCATATATTTT.